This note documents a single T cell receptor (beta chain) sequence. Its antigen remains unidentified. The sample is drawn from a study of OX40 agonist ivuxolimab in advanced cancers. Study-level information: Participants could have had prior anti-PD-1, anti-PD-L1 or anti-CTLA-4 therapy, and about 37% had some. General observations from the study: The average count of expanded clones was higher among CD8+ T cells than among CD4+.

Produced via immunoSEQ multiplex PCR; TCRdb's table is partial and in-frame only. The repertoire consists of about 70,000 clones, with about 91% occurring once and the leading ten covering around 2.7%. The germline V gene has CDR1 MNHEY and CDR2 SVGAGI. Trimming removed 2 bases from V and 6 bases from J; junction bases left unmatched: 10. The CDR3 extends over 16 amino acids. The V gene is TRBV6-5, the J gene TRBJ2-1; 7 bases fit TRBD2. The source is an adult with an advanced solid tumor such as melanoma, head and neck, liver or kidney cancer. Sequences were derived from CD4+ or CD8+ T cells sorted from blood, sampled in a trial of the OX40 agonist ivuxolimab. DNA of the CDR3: TGTGCCAGCAGTTACCCGACTAGAGAGCGGGGCAATGAGCAGTTCTTC. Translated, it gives CASSYPTRERGNEQFF.